Shown below are 25 T cell receptor beta chains from a single sample sequenced in a study of blood T cell repertoires in COVID-19. TCRdb keeps only in-frame clones here, not all; method: immunoSEQ multiplex PCR. The sample lists some 88,000 clones; 85% to 90% were seen once. The sequenced sample consisted of peripheral blood. These receptors were collected from a woman in her 70s with acute or convalescent COVID-19.

The gene calls are TRBV6-1 and TRBJ2-1, with 7 bases lining up with TRBD2. CDR1 MNHNS and CDR2 SASEGT come from the germline V gene. CDR3 length equals 13 residues. Trimming cost V 7 bases and J 6 bases; bases outside gene matches: 6. CDR3 bases: TGTGCCAGCATGGAGCGGGACGGCAATGAGCAGTTCTTC. Translating it yields CASMERDGNEQFF.

The gene calls are TRBV7-2 and TRBJ1-1; 8 bases align to TRBD1. The J segment lost 7 bases and the V segment lost 4 bases, leaving 2 bases of the junction unmatched. The CDR3 consists of 12 residues. Germline CDR1 and CDR2: SGHTA and FQGNSA. CDR3 bases: TGTGCCAGCAGCTCAGGGGGCGGTGAAGCTTTCTTT. Its protein is CASSSGGGEAFF.

This clone has a handful of counts. The rearrangement uses TRBV29-1 and TRBJ1-1; D is undetermined. CDR1 is SQVTM and CDR2 is ANQGSEA in the germline V gene. The CDR3 runs 13 residues. V was trimmed by 5 bases and J by 0 bases, leaving 10 bases between them. CDR3 amino acids: CSVSELMNTEAFF. The CDR3, as DNA: TGCAGCGTTTCCGAACTCATGAACACTGAAGCTTTCTTT.

The chain links TRBV4-1 to TRBJ2-3, with 13 positions matching TRBD2. This CDR3 has 16 amino acids. J gave up 4 bases and V 2 bases, and 3 bases lay outside the gene matches. CDR1 and CDR2 (germline): MGHRA, YSYEKL. The DNA for the CDR3 is TGCGCCAGCAGCCAATCCGGGACTAGCGGGGCAGATACGCAGTATTTT. It translates to CASSQSGTSGADTQYF.

The chain is built from TRBV7-9 and TRBJ2-7; TRBD1 agrees at 8 bases. The CDR3 totals 14 residues. Germline CDR1 reads SEHNR; CDR2 reads FQNEAQ (reference sequence). J lost 4 bases, V lost 4 bases, and 6 bases had no gene match. CDR3 in DNA: TGTGCCAGCAGCTCGGACAGGGTTGCGTACGAGCAGTACGTC. It encodes CASSSDRVAYEQYV.

The V call is TRBV6-5, the J call TRBJ2-1, with D perhaps TRBD2 (6 bases). The V and J ends lost 7 bases and 8 bases respectively, with 21 bases between them. This CDR3 comprises 15 residues. Germline V gives CDR1 MNHEY, CDR2 SVGAGI. CDR3 DNA: TGTGCCAGCACCTACCCCGGCGGGGCGGGATATGAGCAGTTCTTC. Its translation is CASTYPGGAGYEQFF.

V gene TRBV9 combines with J gene TRBJ2-1; D possibly corresponds to TRBD2 (6 bases). Trimming pared 4 bases from V and 3 bases from J, leaving 14 bases between. CDR1 SGDLS and CDR2 YYNGEE come from the germline V gene. The CDR3 has 15 amino acids. CDR3 in DNA: TGTGCCAGCAGCAGGGACTCAAAGAACTACAATGAGCAGTTCTTC. Protein product: CASSRDSKNYNEQFF.

J is TRBJ1-4 and V is TRBV19; 8 bases are a match to TRBD1. The CDR3 is 13 amino acids. V shed 9 bases, J shed 8 bases, and the junction held 8 bases outside the gene matches. Germline V gene lookup returns CDR1 LNHDA and CDR2 SQIVND (reference sequence). In DNA, the CDR3 is TGTGCCAGCCTTGACAGGGGAGACGAAAAACTGTTTTTT. Amino acid sequence: CASLDRGDEKLFF.

V usage is TRBV11-3 and J usage is TRBJ2-1; 13 nucleotides align to TRBD2. V trimming: 0 bases; J trimming: 8 bases; junction bases outside the gene matches: 7. CDR3 length: 17 amino acids. Germline V lookup: CDR1 SGHNT, CDR2 YENEEA. The DNA for the CDR3 is TGTGCCAGCAGCTTAGATGACGGGACTAGCGGGATAGATGAGCAGTTCTTC. It codes for CASSLDDGTSGIDEQFF.

The V and J genes are TRBV2 and TRBJ1-5, with D maybe TRBD1 (6 bases). The CDR3 spans 13 residues. Trimming stripped 11 bases from V and 4 bases from J, with 15 bases between. Germline CDR1 and CDR2: SNHLY and FYNNEI. CDR3 nucleotide sequence: TGTGCCGCCGGGACAATGAGAAATCAGCCCCAGCATTTT. This encodes CAAGTMRNQPQHF. The full variable domain, with the rest looked up from reference TRBV2 and TRBJ1-5, is EPEVTQTPSHQVTQMGQEVILRCVPISNHLYFYWYRQILGQKVEFLVSFYNNEISEKSEIFDDQFSVERPDGSNFTLKIRSTKLEDSAMYFCAAGTMRNQPQHFGDGTRLSIL.

This clone was picked up a small number of times. This chain joins TRBV18 and TRBJ1-2, with 7 bases lining up with TRBD1. Germline V gene sequence: CDR1 KGHSH, CDR2 LQKENI. V lost 2 bases to trimming and J lost 3 bases; unmatched junction nucleotides: 9. The CDR3 has 16 amino acids. CDR3 region: CASSPRQGGTDYGYTF. The CDR3 coding sequence is TGTGCCAGCTCACCAAGACAAGGAGGGACAGACTATGGCTACACCTTC.

This rearrangement joins TRBV6-5 to TRBJ1-5, with D maybe TRBD1 (6 bases). The CDR3 covers 14 residues. CDR1 is MNHEY, CDR2 SVGAGI, per germline. V was trimmed by 10 bases and J by 8 bases, leaving 21 bases between them. CDR3 in amino acids: CATIRDTEGKPQHF. The CDR3 region has the DNA TGTGCCACCATCCGGGACACAGAGGGCAAGCCCCAGCATTTT.

The J gene is TRBJ1-3, the V gene TRBV12-3 or TRBV12-4; D unresolved. The CDR3 runs 13 residues. Trimming cost V 5 bases and J 3 bases, with 8 bases left between them. CDR3 loop: CASSLLGGNTIYF. CDR3 nucleotide sequence: TGTGCCAGCAGTCTCCTCGGTGGAAACACCATATATTTT.

The rearrangement joins TRBV5-1 to TRBJ1-5; tentatively, D is TRBD1 (6 bases). Trimming shortened V by 0 bases and J by 0 bases, and 13 bases separated the two germline ends. The CDR3 is 17 residues long. Germline CDR1 reads SGHRS; CDR2 reads YFSETQ. This chain's CDR3 is CASSLVPAGDSNQPQHF. The CDR3 DNA sequence: TGCGCCAGCAGCTTGGTTCCGGCAGGGGATAGCAATCAGCCCCAGCATTTT.

This clone occurred once. This chain links TRBV18 with TRBJ2-1, with D perhaps matching TRBD1 (7 bases). There are 13 residues in the CDR3. Deletions cut 5 bases from V and 9 bases from J, with 14 bases between. CDR1 is KGHSH and CDR2 is LQKENI in the germline V gene. CDR3 residues: CASSGLQGIEQFF. The CDR3 DNA is TGTGCCAGCTCAGGACTACAGGGGATTGAGCAGTTCTTC. The full variable domain, rest sourced from reference TRBV18 and TRBJ2-1, is NAGVMQNPRHLVRRRGQEARLRCSPMKGHSHVYWYRQLPEEGLKFMVYLQKENIIDESGMPKERFSAEFPKEGPSILRIQQVVRGDSAAYFCASSGLQGIEQFFGPGTRLTVL.

In this sample, this clone turned up a few times. The V and J genes are TRBV7-2 and TRBJ2-1; a weak D match, TRBD1 (5 bases). The CDR3 is 15 amino acids. Germline CDR1 is SGHTA and CDR2 is FQGNSA. V dropped 2 bases and J dropped 5 bases, with 13 bases sitting between them. CDR3 nucleotides: TGTGCCAGCAGCTTAACAGGAGATGGGCACAATGAGCAGTTCTTC. This translates into CASSLTGDGHNEQFF.

The chain recombines TRBV6-7 with TRBJ2-3, with TRBD2 matching 11 bases. TRBV6-7 is known as an ORF, though its function is uncertain. Trimming took 5 bases from V and 3 from J; bases not matched to a gene: 16. The CDR3 is made up of 19 amino acids. CDR3: CASSNVSGGAFAQTDTQYF. The DNA of the CDR3 is TGTGCCAGCAGTAACGTTAGCGGGGGGGCTTTTGCACAGACAGATACGCAGTATTTT.

The chain recombines TRBV29-1 with TRBJ1-2, with D tentatively TRBD1 (6 bases). Germline V lookup: CDR1 SQVTM, CDR2 ANQGSEA. This CDR3 spans 13 amino acids. Trimming took off 7 bases at V and 5 bases at J, with 17 bases between the two ends. CDR3 nucleotides: TGCAGCGACAGGGTAGGGGCAAGATATGGCTACACCTTC. This gives the protein CSDRVGARYGYTF.

This clone was seen just once. V is TRBV5-5 and J is TRBJ2-7, with TRBD1 identical over 7 bases. V dropped 0 bases and J dropped 3; count of bases not matched to a gene: 6. The germline V gene has CDR1 SGHKS and CDR2 YYEKEE (reference sequence). The CDR3 spans 15 residues. CDR3 nucleotides: TGTGCCAGCAGCTTGGACCCAGGGGGTTACTACGAGCAGTACGTC. It is translated as CASSLDPGGYYEQYV.

This sequence joins TRBV9 and TRBJ2-2, with a possible D match to TRBD1 (6 bases). This CDR3 contains 14 residues. Trimming pared 3 bases from V and 3 bases from J, leaving 9 bases between. The germline V gene encodes CDR1 SGDLS and CDR2 YYNGEE. The CDR3 bases are TGTGCCAGCAGCGCCAGGGGTTACACCGGGGAGCTGTTTTTT. Translating gives CASSARGYTGELFF.

This rearrangement joins TRBV7-9 to TRBJ2-5; D unresolved. The length of the CDR3 is 14 residues. Trimming shortened V by 5 bases and J by 4 bases, and 14 bases separated the two germline ends. The germline V gene encodes CDR1 SEHNR and CDR2 FQNEAQ (reference sequence). The CDR3 sequence: CASSKGLRGETQYF. CDR3 in DNA: TGTGCCAGCAGCAAAGGCCTACGCGGAGAGACCCAGTACTTC.

Here the CDR3 reads CASSLWTEFEAFF. CDR3 coding DNA: TGCGCCAGCAGCTTGTGGACAGAGTTCGAAGCTTTCTTT. V usage is TRBV5-1 and J usage is TRBJ1-1, with a possible D match to TRBD1 (6 bases). V dropped 1 base and J dropped 8 bases, with 12 bases sitting between them. This CDR3 region has 13 residues. Germline V lookup: CDR1 SGHRS, CDR2 YFSETQ.

This clone appeared once. This chain uses TRBV27 with TRBJ2-7; 7 positions match TRBD1. V lost 8 bases to trimming and J lost 1 base; unmatched junction nucleotides: 8. There are 14 residues in the CDR3. Germline CDR1 is MNHEY and CDR2 is SMNVEV (reference sequence). The CDR3 loop is CASQRDRTSYEQYV. As DNA, the CDR3 is TGTGCCAGCCAACGGGACAGAACATCCTACGAGCAGTACGTC.

The rearrangement uses TRBV6-1 and TRBJ2-7, with D possibly being TRBD1 (6 bases). Germline CDR1 and CDR2: MNHNS and SASEGT. The CDR3 is 14 residues long. Trimming took 1 base from V and 2 from J, leaving 9 bases between them. The chain's CDR3 is CASSEGQATYEQYV. In DNA form, the CDR3 reads TGTGCCAGCAGTGAAGGACAGGCCACCTACGAGCAGTACGTC.

The chain combines TRBV28 with TRBJ1-4; TRBD1 matches at 7 bases. Looked up from germline, CDR1 is MDHEN and CDR2 is SYDVKM. The V segment lost 5 bases and the J segment 8 bases; nucleotides outside the gene matches: 8. CDR3 length: 14 amino acids. The CDR3 sequence is CASSKGGLGEKLFF. In nucleotides, the CDR3 is TGTGCCAGCAGTAAAGGGGGCCTGGGGGAAAAACTGTTTTTT.